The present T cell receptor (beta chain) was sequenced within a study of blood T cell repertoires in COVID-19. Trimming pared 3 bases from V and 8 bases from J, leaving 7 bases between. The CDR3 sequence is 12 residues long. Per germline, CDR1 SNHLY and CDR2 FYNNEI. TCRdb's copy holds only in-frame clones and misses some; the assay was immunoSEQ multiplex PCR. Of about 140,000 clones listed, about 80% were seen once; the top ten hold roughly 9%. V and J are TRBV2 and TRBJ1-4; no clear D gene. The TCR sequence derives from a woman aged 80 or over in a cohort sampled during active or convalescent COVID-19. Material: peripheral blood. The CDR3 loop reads CASSDHLEKLFF. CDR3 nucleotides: TGTGCCAGCAGTGACCACCTAGAAAAACTGTTTTTT. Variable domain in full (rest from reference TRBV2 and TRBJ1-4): EPEVTQTPSHQVTQMGQEVILRCVPISNHLYFYWYRQILGQKVEFLVSFYNNEISEKSEIFDDQFSVERPDGSNFTLKIRSTKLEDSAMYFCASSDHLEKLFFGSGTQLSVL.